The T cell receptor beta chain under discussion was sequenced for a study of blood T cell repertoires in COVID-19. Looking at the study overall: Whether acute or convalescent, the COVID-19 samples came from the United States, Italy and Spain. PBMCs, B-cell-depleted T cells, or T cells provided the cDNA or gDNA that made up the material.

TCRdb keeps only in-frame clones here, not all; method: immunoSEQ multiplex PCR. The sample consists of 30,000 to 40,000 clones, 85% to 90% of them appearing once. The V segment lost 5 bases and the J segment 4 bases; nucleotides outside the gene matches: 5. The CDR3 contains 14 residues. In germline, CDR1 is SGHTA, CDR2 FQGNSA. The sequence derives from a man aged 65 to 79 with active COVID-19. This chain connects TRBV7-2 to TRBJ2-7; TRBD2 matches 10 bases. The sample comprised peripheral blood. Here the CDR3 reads CASSPSSGRYEQYF. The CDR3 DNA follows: TGTGCCAGCAGCCCCTCTAGCGGGAGATACGAGCAGTACTTC.